The T cell receptor beta chain described here comes from a study of blood T cell repertoires in COVID-19 (dated by TCRdb to the early 2020s). Study-wide context: Samples from collaborators originated in the United States, Italy and Spain and spanned both the acute and convalescent phases of COVID-19. The material from the prospective study consisted of cDNA or gDNA derived from T cells, B-cell-depleted T cells, or PBMCs. Subjects who had been exposed to COVID-19, were actively infected with it, or had recovered from it provided the deeply sampled blood TCRbeta repertoires that made up the dataset. The repertoires were released in a freely available public database meant as a resource for research on the immune response to SARS-CoV-2. Samples were obtained from the ongoing ImmuneRACE study (first 160 participants) and from about 1,300 subjects provided by 6 global collaborators. The sample metadata nearly always contained a de-identified subject ID, COVID-19 status, age in years and sex. HLA class I and class II types, where available, came from metadata supplied by the sample provider rather than from assay-based typing.

One collaborating source in Seattle enrolled patients during active infection and followed them longitudinally through the course of disease. Each collaborating institution followed its own protocols to collect whole blood in K2EDTA tubes. For TCRbeta analysis, collaborator samples were shipped as frozen whole blood, as isolated PBMCs, or as DNA extracted from either sample type. The immunoSEQ Assay, a bias-controlled multiplex PCR, was used to amplify TCRbeta CDR3 regions from genomic DNA. Per the source publication's procedure: The number of nucleated cells in each sample was estimated from the amplification of reference gene primers within the assay. To quantify the absolute abundance of each unique TCRbeta CDR3 rearrangement, sequence reads were collapsed and filtered. For each sample, productive Simpson clonality was calculated as the square root of Simpson's diversity index across productive rearrangements. Here the immuneACCESS table is served through TCRdb, limited to in-frame sequences with V and J called. Missing clones are a known gap in these copies; in checked studies unresolved V genes cover under half, and the rest lacks a known reason. Clonal size and the V and J genes are those of that table, whereas D and trimming came from the DNA. For this sample there are some 520,000 clones; 80% to 90% appear just once. Of the sample, 0.75% to 0.9% is held by the ten largest clones.

Concerning this clone itself: Its antigen remains unidentified. No base quality values were provided; no much bigger clone lies one nucleotide off.

The research as a whole found: Clinical and demographic metadata were provided uncurated, with the amount varying by source and participant.

Germline trimming amounts to 0 bases on V and 4 bases on J, with 15 as the count of junction bases outside the gene matches. The CDR3 holds 18 amino acids from the cysteine to the phenylalanine. Only the CDR3 DNA stays, 54 bases, in frame from base 1. Sample: peripheral blood. This TCR derives from a man younger than 35 with COVID-19, enrolled during active disease. This receptor chain uses TRBV5-7 and TRBJ2-7; the junction holds 8 bases that match TRBD1. TRBV5-7 is an ORF for which the function is uncertain. The nucleotides are TGTGCCAGCAGCTTGGGGGGGTCCCTGCGGACAGGGTATTACGAGCAGTACTTC. Translation gives CASSLGGSLRTGYYEQYF.